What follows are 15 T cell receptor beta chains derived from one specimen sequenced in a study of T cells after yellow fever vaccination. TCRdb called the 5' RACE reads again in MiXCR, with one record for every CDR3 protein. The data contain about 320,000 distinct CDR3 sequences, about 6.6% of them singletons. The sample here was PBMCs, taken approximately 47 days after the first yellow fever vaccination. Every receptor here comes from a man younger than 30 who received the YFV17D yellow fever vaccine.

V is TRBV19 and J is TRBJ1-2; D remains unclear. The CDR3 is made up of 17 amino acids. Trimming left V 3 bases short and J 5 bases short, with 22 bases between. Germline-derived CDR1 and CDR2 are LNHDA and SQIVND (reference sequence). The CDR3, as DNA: TGTGCCAGTAGTATTTCTTCCGACGTCAGTTACTGGTATGGCTACACCTTC. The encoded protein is CASSISSDVSYWYGYTF.

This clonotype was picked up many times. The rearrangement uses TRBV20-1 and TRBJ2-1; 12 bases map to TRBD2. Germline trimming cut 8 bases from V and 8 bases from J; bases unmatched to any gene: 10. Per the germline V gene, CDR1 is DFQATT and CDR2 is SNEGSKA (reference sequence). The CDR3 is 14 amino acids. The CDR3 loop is CSTTSGGISDEQFF. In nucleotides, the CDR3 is TGCAGTACGACTAGCGGGGGTATCAGCGATGAGCAGTTCTTC.

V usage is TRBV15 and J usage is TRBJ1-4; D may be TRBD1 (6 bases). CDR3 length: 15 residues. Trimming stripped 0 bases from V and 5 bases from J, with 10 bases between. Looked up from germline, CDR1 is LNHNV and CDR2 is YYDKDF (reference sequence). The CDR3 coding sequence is TGTGCCACCAGCAGAGACGGGACATTCAATGAAAAACTGTTTTTT. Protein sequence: CATSRDGTFNEKLFF. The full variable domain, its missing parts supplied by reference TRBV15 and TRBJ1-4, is DAMVIQNPRYQVTQFGKPVTLSCSQTLNHNVMYWYQQKSSQAPKLLFHYYDKDFNNEADTPDNFQSRRPNTSFCFLDIRSPGLGDTAMYLCATSRDGTFNEKLFFGSGTQLSVL.

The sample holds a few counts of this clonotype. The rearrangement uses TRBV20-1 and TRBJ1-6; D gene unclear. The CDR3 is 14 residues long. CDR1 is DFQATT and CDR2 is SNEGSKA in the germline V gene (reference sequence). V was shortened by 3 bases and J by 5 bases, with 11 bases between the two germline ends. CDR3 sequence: CSARGFGNNSPLHF. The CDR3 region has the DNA TGCAGTGCTAGGGGTTTCGGGAATAATTCACCCCTCCACTTT.

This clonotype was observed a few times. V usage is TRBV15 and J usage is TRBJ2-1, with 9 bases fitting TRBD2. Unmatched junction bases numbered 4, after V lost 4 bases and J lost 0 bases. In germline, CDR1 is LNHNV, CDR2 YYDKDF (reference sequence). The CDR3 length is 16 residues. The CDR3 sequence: CATSTPSGVSYNEQFF. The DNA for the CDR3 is TGTGCCACCAGCACCCCTAGCGGGGTCTCCTACAATGAGCAGTTCTTC.

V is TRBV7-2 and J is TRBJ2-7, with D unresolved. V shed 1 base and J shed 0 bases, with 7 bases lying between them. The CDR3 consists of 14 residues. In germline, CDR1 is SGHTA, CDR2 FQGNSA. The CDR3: CASSLVANSYEQYV. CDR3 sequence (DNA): TGTGCCAGCAGCTTAGTGGCCAACTCCTACGAGCAGTACGTC.

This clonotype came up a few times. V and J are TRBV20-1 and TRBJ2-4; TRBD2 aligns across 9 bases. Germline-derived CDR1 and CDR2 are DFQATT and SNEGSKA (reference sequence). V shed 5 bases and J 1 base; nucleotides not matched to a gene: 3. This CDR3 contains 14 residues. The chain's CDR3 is CSAPSGVAKNIQYF. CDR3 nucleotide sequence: TGCAGTGCTCCTAGCGGGGTGGCCAAAAACATTCAGTACTTC.

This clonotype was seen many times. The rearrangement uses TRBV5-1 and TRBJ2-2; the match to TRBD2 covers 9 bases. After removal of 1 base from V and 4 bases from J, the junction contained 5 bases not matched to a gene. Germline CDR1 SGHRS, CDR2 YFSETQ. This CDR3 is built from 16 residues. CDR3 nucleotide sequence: TGCGCCAGCAGCTTGACCCTAGCGGGGACCACCGGGGAGCTGTTTTTT. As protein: CASSLTLAGTTGELFF. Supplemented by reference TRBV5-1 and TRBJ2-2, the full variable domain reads KAGVTQTPRYLIKTRGQQVTLSCSPISGHRSVSWYQQTPGQGLQFLFEYFSETQRNKGNFPGRFSGRQFSNSRSEMNVSTLELGDSALYLCASSLTLAGTTGELFFGEGSRLTVL.

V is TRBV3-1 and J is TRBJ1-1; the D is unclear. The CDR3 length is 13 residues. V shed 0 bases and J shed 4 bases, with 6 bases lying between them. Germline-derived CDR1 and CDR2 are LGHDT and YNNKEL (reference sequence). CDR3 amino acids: CASSQDWVTEAFF. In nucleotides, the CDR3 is TGTGCCAGCAGCCAAGATTGGGTCACTGAAGCTTTCTTT.

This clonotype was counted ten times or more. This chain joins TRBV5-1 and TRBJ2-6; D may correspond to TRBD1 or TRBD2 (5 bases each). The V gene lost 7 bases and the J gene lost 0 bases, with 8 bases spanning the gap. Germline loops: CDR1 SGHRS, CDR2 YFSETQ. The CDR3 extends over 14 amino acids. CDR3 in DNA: TGCGCCAGCCGAGGGGTCTCTGGGGCCAACGTCCTGACTTTC. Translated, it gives CASRGVSGANVLTF.

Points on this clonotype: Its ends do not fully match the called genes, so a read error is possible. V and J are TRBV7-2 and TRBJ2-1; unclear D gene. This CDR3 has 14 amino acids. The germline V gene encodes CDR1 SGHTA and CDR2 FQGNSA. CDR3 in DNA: TGTGCCAACAGCTTAGCAATAGAGCACAATGAGCAGTTCTTC. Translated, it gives CANSLAIEHNEQFF. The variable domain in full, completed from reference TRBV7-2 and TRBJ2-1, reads GAGVSQSPSNKVTEKGKDVELRCDPISGHTALYWYRQSLGQGLEFLIYFQGNSAPDKSGLPSDRFSAERTGGSVSTLTIQRTQQEDSAVYLCANSLAIEHNEQFFGPGTRLTVL.

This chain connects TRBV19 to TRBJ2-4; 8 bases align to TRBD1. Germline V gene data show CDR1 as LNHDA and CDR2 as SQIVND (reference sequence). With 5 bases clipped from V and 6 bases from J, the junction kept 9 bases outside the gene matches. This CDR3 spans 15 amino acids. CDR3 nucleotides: TGTGCCAGTAGTCCCGACCTGGGACAGGTAAACATTCAGTACTTC. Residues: CASSPDLGQVNIQYF.

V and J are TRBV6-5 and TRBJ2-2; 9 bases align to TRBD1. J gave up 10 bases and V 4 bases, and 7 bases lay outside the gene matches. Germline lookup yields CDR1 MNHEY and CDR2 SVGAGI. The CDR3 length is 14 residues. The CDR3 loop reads CASSLQGAREELFF. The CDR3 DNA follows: TGTGCCAGCAGTTTACAGGGGGCAAGGGAGGAGCTGTTTTTT.

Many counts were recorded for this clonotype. The CDR3 DNA reads TGTGCCAGCAGCTTAGCGATCCCGGGAGAAAACACTGAAGCTTTCTTT. Translation: CASSLAIPGENTEAFF. The genes are TRBV7-9 and TRBJ1-1; D not certain. The germline V gene encodes CDR1 SEHNR and CDR2 FQNEAQ (reference sequence). Trimming removed 0 bases at V and 2 bases at J, with 13 bases between. The CDR3 length is 16 residues.

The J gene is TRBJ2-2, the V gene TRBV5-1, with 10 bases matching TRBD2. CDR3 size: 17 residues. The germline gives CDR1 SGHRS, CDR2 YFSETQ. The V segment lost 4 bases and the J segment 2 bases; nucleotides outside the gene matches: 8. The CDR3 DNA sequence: TGCGCCAGCAGCGTACTAGCGGGGACCCTTAACACCGGGGAGCTGTTTTTT. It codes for CASSVLAGTLNTGELFF.